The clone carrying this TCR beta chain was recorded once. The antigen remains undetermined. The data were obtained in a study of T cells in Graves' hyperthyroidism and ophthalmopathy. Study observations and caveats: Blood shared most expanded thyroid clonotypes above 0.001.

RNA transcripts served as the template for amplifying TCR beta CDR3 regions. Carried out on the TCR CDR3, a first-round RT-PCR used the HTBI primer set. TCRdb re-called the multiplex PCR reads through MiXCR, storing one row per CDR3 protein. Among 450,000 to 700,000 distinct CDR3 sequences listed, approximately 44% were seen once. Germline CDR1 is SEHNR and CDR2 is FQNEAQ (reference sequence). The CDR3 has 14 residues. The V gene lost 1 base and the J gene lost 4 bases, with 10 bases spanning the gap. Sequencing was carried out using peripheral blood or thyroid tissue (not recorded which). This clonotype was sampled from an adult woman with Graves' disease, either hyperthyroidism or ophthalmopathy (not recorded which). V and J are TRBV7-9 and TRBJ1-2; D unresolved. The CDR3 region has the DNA TGTGCCAGCAGCTTAGTAGAGGGAAGCTATGGCTACACCTTC. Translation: CASSLVEGSYGYTF.